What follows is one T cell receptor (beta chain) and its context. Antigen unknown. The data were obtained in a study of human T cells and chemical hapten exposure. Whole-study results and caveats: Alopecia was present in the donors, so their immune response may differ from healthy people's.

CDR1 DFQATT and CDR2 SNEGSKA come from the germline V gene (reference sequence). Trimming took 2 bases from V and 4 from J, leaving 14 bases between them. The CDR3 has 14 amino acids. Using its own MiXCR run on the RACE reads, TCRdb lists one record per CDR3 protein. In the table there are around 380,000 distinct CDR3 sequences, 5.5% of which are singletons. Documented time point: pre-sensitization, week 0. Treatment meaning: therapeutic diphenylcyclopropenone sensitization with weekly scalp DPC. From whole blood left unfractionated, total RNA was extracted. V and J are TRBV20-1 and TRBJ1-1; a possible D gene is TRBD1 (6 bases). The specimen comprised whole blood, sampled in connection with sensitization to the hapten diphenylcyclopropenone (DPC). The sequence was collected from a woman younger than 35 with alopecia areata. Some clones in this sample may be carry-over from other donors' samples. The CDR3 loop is CSARSSQGPTEAFF. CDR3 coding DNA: TGCAGTGCTAGATCCTCGCAGGGGCCCACTGAAGCTTTCTTT.